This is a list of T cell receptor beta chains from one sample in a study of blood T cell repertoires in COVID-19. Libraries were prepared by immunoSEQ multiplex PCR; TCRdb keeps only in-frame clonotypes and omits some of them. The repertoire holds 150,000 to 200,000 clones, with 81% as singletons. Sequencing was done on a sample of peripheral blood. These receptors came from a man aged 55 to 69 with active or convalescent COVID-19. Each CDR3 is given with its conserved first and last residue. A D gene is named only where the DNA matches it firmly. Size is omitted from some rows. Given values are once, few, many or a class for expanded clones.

cdr3_aa: CASSQSVQFTDTQYF; cdr3_nt: TGCGCCAGCAGTCAATCTGTACAGTTCACAGATACGCAGTATTTT; v_call: TRBV23-1; clone_size: NA; d_call: NA; j_call: TRBJ2-3
cdr3_aa: CASTFGAGGGNTEAFF; cdr3_nt: TGTGCCAGTACGTTTGGGGCAGGGGGAGGGAACACTGAAGCTTTCTTT; v_call: TRBV19; clone_size: NA; d_call: TRBD1; j_call: TRBJ1-1
cdr3_aa: CASSEEPGGSYSGNTIYF; cdr3_nt: TGTGCCAGCAGCGAGGAACCAGGGGGCTCTTACTCTGGAAACACCATATATTTT; v_call: TRBV9; clone_size: NA; d_call: TRBD1; j_call: TRBJ1-3
cdr3_aa: CASSLQGNKAEAFF; cdr3_nt: TGTGCCAGCAGCCTACAGGGTAATAAGGCTGAAGCTTTCTTT; v_call: TRBV3-1/TRBV3-2; clone_size: NA; d_call: NA; j_call: TRBJ1-1
cdr3_aa: CASSQDSGDGETQYF; cdr3_nt: TGCGCCAGCAGCCAAGATTCGGGAGACGGGGAGACCCAGTACTTC; v_call: TRBV4-1; clone_size: NA; d_call: NA; j_call: TRBJ2-5
cdr3_aa: CASSRTSVRNTGELFF; cdr3_nt: TGTGCCAGTAGTAGGACTAGCGTAAGGAACACCGGGGAGCTGTTTTTT; v_call: TRBV19; clone_size: few; d_call: TRBD2; j_call: TRBJ2-2
cdr3_aa: CASKKGAGQSYEQYF; cdr3_nt: TGTGCCAGCAAAAAGGGAGCCGGACAGTCCTACGAGCAGTACTTC; v_call: TRBV6-5; clone_size: NA; d_call: NA; j_call: TRBJ2-7
cdr3_aa: CASSGTRGRTDTQYF; cdr3_nt: TGTGCCAGCAGTGGAACGAGGGGGCGGACAGATACGCAGTATTTT; v_call: TRBV2; clone_size: NA; d_call: TRBD1; j_call: TRBJ2-3
cdr3_aa: CAISDTGFGQPQHF; cdr3_nt: TGTGCCATCAGTGACACAGGGTTCGGTCAGCCCCAGCATTTT; v_call: TRBV10-3; clone_size: once; d_call: NA; j_call: TRBJ1-5
cdr3_aa: CASSSDLNTEAFF; cdr3_nt: TGTGCCAGCAGTAGCGACCTGAACACTGAAGCTTTCTTT; v_call: TRBV2; clone_size: NA; d_call: NA; j_call: TRBJ1-1
cdr3_aa: CASSFRGSTEAFF; cdr3_nt: TGTGCCAGCAGCTTTCGGGGTAGCACTGAAGCTTTCTTT; v_call: TRBV7-3; clone_size: NA; d_call: NA; j_call: TRBJ1-1
cdr3_aa: CASSESKVGTGQIF; cdr3_nt: TGTGCCAGCAGTGAATCGAAGGTTGGGACAGGGCAAATCTTC; v_call: TRBV2; clone_size: once; d_call: TRBD1; j_call: TRBJ2-1
cdr3_aa: CASSQESGAYEQYF; cdr3_nt: TGTGCCAGCAGCCAAGAGAGCGGTGCCTACGAGCAGTACTTC; v_call: TRBV14; clone_size: NA; d_call: NA; j_call: TRBJ2-7
cdr3_aa: CASSFQTGGADTQYF; cdr3_nt: TGTGCCAGCAGTTTTCAGACAGGGGGTGCAGATACGCAGTATTTT; v_call: TRBV28; clone_size: NA; d_call: TRBD1; j_call: TRBJ2-3
cdr3_aa: CATSRVGGTREKLFF; cdr3_nt: TGTGCCACCAGCAGAGTCGGGGGGACGAGAGAAAAACTGTTTTTT; v_call: TRBV15; clone_size: NA; d_call: NA; j_call: TRBJ1-4
cdr3_aa: CASSQDRRRETQYF; cdr3_nt: TGTGCCAGCAGCCAAGACCGGAGACGCGAGACCCAGTACTTC; v_call: TRBV3-1/TRBV3-2; clone_size: NA; d_call: NA; j_call: TRBJ2-5
cdr3_aa: CASSLDGGVHNEQFF; cdr3_nt: TGCGCCAGCAGCTTGGACGGGGGGGTCCACAATGAGCAGTTCTTC; v_call: TRBV5-1; clone_size: NA; d_call: TRBD2; j_call: TRBJ2-1
cdr3_aa: CATSTDLNTEAFF; cdr3_nt: TGTGCCACCTCGACAGATTTGAACACTGAAGCTTTCTTT; v_call: TRBV19; clone_size: NA; d_call: NA; j_call: TRBJ1-1
cdr3_aa: CASSGERQGNSGNTIYF; cdr3_nt: TGTGCCAGCAGTGGAGAAAGACAGGGGAACTCTGGAAACACCATATATTTT; v_call: TRBV6-1; clone_size: NA; d_call: TRBD1; j_call: TRBJ1-3
cdr3_aa: CASSESLAGGAGELFF; cdr3_nt: TGCGCCAGCAGTGAGTCTTTAGCGGGGGGCGCCGGGGAGCTGTTTTTT; v_call: TRBV10-1; clone_size: once; d_call: TRBD2; j_call: TRBJ2-2
cdr3_aa: CAISESGGLGAFF; cdr3_nt: TGTGCCATCAGTGAGTCTGGGGGCCTGGGAGCTTTCTTT; v_call: TRBV10-3; clone_size: NA; d_call: NA; j_call: TRBJ1-1
cdr3_aa: CASFRSYEQYF; cdr3_nt: TGTGCCAGCTTTAGGAGCTACGAGCAGTACTTC; v_call: TRBV12-1; clone_size: NA; d_call: NA; j_call: TRBJ2-7
cdr3_aa: CASWADTEAFF; cdr3_nt: TGTGCCAGCTGGGCAGACACTGAAGCTTTCTTT; v_call: TRBV28; clone_size: NA; d_call: NA; j_call: TRBJ1-1
cdr3_aa: CASSRREGGYETQYF; cdr3_nt: TGTGCCAGCAGCCGAAGGGAGGGGGGGTACGAGACCCAGTACTTC; v_call: TRBV5-4; clone_size: NA; d_call: NA; j_call: TRBJ2-5
cdr3_aa: CSVRGQGADQPQHF; cdr3_nt: TGCAGCGTCCGTGGACAGGGGGCAGATCAGCCCCAGCATTTT; v_call: TRBV29-1; clone_size: NA; d_call: TRBD1; j_call: TRBJ1-5
cdr3_aa: CASSIRGGASNEKLFF; cdr3_nt: TGTGCCAGTAGTATAAGAGGGGGCGCATCTAATGAAAAACTGTTTTTT; v_call: TRBV19; clone_size: NA; d_call: TRBD1; j_call: TRBJ1-4
cdr3_aa: CARSLGQLPSKNIQYF; cdr3_nt: TGTGCCAGAAGCTTGGGACAGCTCCCATCCAAAAACATTCAGTACTTC; v_call: TRBV5-3; clone_size: NA; d_call: NA; j_call: TRBJ2-4